Listed here are 8 T cell receptor beta chains from one sample, sequenced in a study of post-analysis software for immune sequencing data. Study-wide results and limits: Patients used a few TRBV segments, including TRBV5-6, TRBV5-1 and TRBV20-1, more often than controls.

The antigens for these receptors are not known. Unique molecular identifiers tagged the TCR beta cDNA libraries. TCRdb processed the PCR reads anew with MiXCR; each CDR3 protein has one entry. The sample consists of under 900,000 distinct CDR3 sequences, about 53% of them appearing once. Sequencing was carried out using blood. The receptors come from a girl between 10 and 17 years old with multiple sclerosis.

The chain is built from TRBV5-6 and TRBJ1-2; D is ambiguous. The CDR3 runs to 13 residues. CDR1 is SGHDT and CDR2 is YYEEEE in the germline V gene. V lost 0 bases, J lost 7 bases, and 10 bases lay in between. CDR3 sequence: CASSLASPGGYTF. CDR3 nucleotides: TGTGCCAGCAGCTTGGCGTCGCCGGGTGGCTACACCTTC. The full variable domain, in which reference TRBV5-6 and TRBJ1-2 provide the parts outside the CDR3, is DAGVTQSPTHLIKTRGQQVTLRCSPKSGHDTVSWYQQALGQGPQFIFQYYEEEERQRGNFPDRFSGHQFPNYSSELNVNALLLGDSALYLCASSLASPGGYTFGSGTRLTVV.

This clonotype appeared a few times. The chain uses TRBV5-1 and TRBJ2-5; D is perhaps TRBD1 or TRBD2 (5 bases each). Trimming shortened V by 4 bases and J by 1 base, and 14 bases separated the two germline ends. The CDR3 consists of 15 residues. CDR1 and CDR2 (germline): SGHRS, YFSETQ. CDR3 in amino acids: CASSPLAGAQETQYF. The CDR3, as DNA: TGCGCCAGCAGCCCCCTAGCCGGGGCCCAAGAGACCCAGTACTTC.

This clonotype was counted a single time. The V call is TRBV12-3 or TRBV12-4, the J call TRBJ2-1; TRBD1 agrees at 9 bases. V shed 6 bases, J shed 7 bases, and the junction held 13 bases outside the gene matches. The CDR3 sequence is 16 residues long. The CDR3 DNA follows: TGTGCCAGCAGCCCCCCTCCGGGACAGGGTGGGAATGAGCAGTTCTTC. It codes for CASSPPPGQGGNEQFF.

In its sample, this clonotype was seen many times. The chain couples TRBV5-1 to TRBJ2-2, with 7 bases matching TRBD1. Germline CDR1 and CDR2: SGHRS and YFSETQ. This CDR3 has 15 amino acids. V gave up 4 bases and J gave up 4 bases; unmatched junction bases: 7. DNA for the CDR3: TGCGCCAGCAGCCAAACCCCAGGGGGCACCGGGGAGCTGTTTTTT. Translating gives CASSQTPGGTGELFF.

This clonotype was seen only a few times. The genes are TRBV5-1 and TRBJ2-1; 8 positions agree with TRBD2. Germline V gene data show CDR1 as SGHRS and CDR2 as YFSETQ. Trimming took 4 bases from V and 0 from J; bases not matched to a gene: 3. The CDR3 is 15 residues long. CDR3 DNA: TGCGCCAGCAGCCAGAGCGGGAGCTCCTACAATGAGCAGTTCTTC. This gives the protein CASSQSGSSYNEQFF.

The chain carries TRBV20-1 and TRBJ2-1, with no clear D. V was clipped by 0 bases and J by 1 base, with 7 bases between them. Germline loops: CDR1 DFQATT, CDR2 SNEGSKA (reference sequence). The CDR3 extends over 14 amino acids. CDR3 sequence: CSAREFGSYNEQFF. DNA for the CDR3: TGCAGTGCTAGAGAGTTCGGGTCCTACAATGAGCAGTTCTTC.

This CDR3 reads CASSYSTGSETQYF. Here the CDR3 DNA reads TGTGCCAGCAGTTACTCGACAGGGTCAGAGACCCAGTACTTC. V and J are TRBV6-5 and TRBJ2-5; 7 nucleotides line up with TRBD1. This CDR3 has 14 residues. Losses at the gene ends were 0 bases for V and 4 bases for J; bases not matched to a gene: 2. In germline, CDR1 is MNHEY, CDR2 SVGAGI.

V gene TRBV2 combines with J gene TRBJ2-5, with 7 nucleotides matching TRBD1. The tail of the sequence fits TRBJ2-7 better, so the J call may be wrong. CDR1 and CDR2 from the germline V gene are SNHLY and FYNNEI. The CDR3 is 13 residues long. The DNA of the CDR3 is TGTGCCAGCAAGACAGGGAGAAGTTACGAGCAGTACTTC. This codes for CASKTGRSYEQYF.